A single sample gave rise to the 14 T cell receptor beta chains below, sequenced in a study of T cell repertoires in cytomegalovirus infection (dated by TCRdb to between 2018 and 2021). The sample was run on an Illumina HiSeq 1500. TCRdb reran the public reads through fastp at Q25 and MiXCR, keeping productive beta chains. Entries that share a CDR3 protein sequence are merged under the most common genes and DNA. In this sample the table shows around 530,000 distinct CDR3 sequences, 26% of which occur a single time. The ten largest clones add up to about 12% of the sample. Sequencing was carried out using PBMCs. These receptors were obtained from a human donor in good health (CMV status not recorded). Some clones in this sample may be carry-over from other donors' samples.

This clonotype was recorded many times. The J gene is TRBJ2-1, the V gene TRBV7-2, with TRBD2 matching 9 bases. CDR1 and CDR2 (germline): SGHTA, FQGNSA. V was clipped by 2 bases and J by 10 bases; unmatched bases: 12. The CDR3 extends over 16 amino acids. The CDR3 sequence: CASSLSIAGAPREQFF. For the CDR3, the DNA is TGTGCCAGCAGCTTAAGCATAGCGGGAGCACCCCGGGAGCAGTTCTTC.

About this clonotype itself: Here the CDR3 omits its conserved ending phenylalanine or tryptophan, so a read error is the likely source. The DNA is omitted, as the CDR3 cannot be located on it reliably, and the CDR3 follows TCRdb's listing. The chain carries TRBV7-2 and TRBJ2-1; the table's D call, TRBD2, has no DNA check behind it. The length of the CDR3 is 17 amino acids, counting both ends. The V gene's germline CDR1 is SGHTA and CDR2 FQGNSA. CDR3 sequence: CASSLPASGRARNEKFL.

This clonotype has only a few counts. The rearrangement uses TRBV6-2 or TRBV6-3 and TRBJ2-6, with D hard to call. V was clipped by 3 bases and J by 2 bases, with 5 bases between them. The germline V gene encodes CDR1 MNHEY and CDR2 SVGEGT. CDR3 length: 14 residues. The CDR3 loop reads CASSYGPGANVLTF. CDR3 sequence (DNA): TGTGCCAGCAGTTATGGTCCTGGGGCCAACGTCCTGACTTTC.

This clonotype was seen many times. The chain couples TRBV11-2 to TRBJ1-1; D is possibly TRBD1 (6 bases). Germline values: CDR1 SGHAT, CDR2 FQNNGV. Trimming stripped 5 bases from V and 5 bases from J, with 21 bases between. The CDR3 is 16 residues long. CDR3 region: CASSPGRGRGWTEAFF. CDR3 nucleotide sequence: TGTGCCAGCAGCCCCGGACGGGGGCGAGGGTGGACTGAAGCTTTCTTT.

The genes are TRBV27 and TRBJ1-1; D not resolved. Trimming removed 2 bases at V and 2 bases at J, with 12 bases between. The CDR3 length is 15 residues. Per germline, CDR1 MNHEY and CDR2 SMNVEV (reference sequence). In DNA, the CDR3 is TGTGCCAGCAGTTTAATCTTCGGCAGAAACACTGAAGCTTTCTTT. Translated, it gives CASSLIFGRNTEAFF.

CDR3: CASSFWNSDNEQFF. The CDR3 DNA follows: TGTGCCAGCAGCTTTTGGAATAGCGACAATGAGCAGTTCTTC. This rearrangement joins TRBV5-4 to TRBJ2-1; D might be TRBD2 (5 bases). With 2 bases removed from V and 5 bases from J, the gap between germline ends came to 11 bases. This CDR3 contains 14 residues. Germline V gives CDR1 SGHNT, CDR2 YYREEE (reference sequence).

There are a few counts of this clonotype. V gene TRBV4-3 combines with J gene TRBJ2-7; no definite D call. Trimming took off 5 bases at V and 2 bases at J, with 10 bases between the two ends. From germline, CDR1 is LGHNA and CDR2 YSLEER. The CDR3 is 13 amino acids. The CDR3 DNA sequence: TGCGCCAGCAGCGACGGCTTAACCTACGAGCAGTACTTC. Protein sequence: CASSDGLTYEQYF.

V and J are TRBV4-1 and TRBJ2-5; 7 bases map to TRBD2. Germline CDR1 reads MGHRA; CDR2 reads YSYEKL. This CDR3 has 15 amino acids. Trimming removed 4 bases from V and 5 bases from J; junction bases left unmatched: 10. The DNA for the CDR3 is TGCGCCAGCAGCCGAGACCCGGGCGGGGGTGAGACCCAGTACTTC. Protein sequence: CASSRDPGGGETQYF.

In nucleotides, the CDR3 is TGCGCCAGCAGCTCGGGACTAGCGGAACAAGAGACCCAGTACTTC. Translating gives CASSSGLAEQETQYF. The genes are TRBV4-3 and TRBJ2-5, with 11 bases lining up with TRBD2. Germline assignment: CDR1 LGHNA and CDR2 YSLEER. Trimming removed 5 bases from V and 2 bases from J; junction bases left unmatched: 4. This CDR3 has 15 residues.

This clonotype was counted a single time. The chain carries TRBV30 and TRBJ1-5; no clear D. Germline V gene sequence: CDR1 GTSNPN, CDR2 SVGIG (reference sequence). The V end was cut by 4 bases, the J end by 5 bases, with 12 bases between. This CDR3 has 13 residues. The CDR3 reads CAWIGGSHQPQHF. The CDR3 bases are TGTGCCTGGATCGGAGGTTCCCATCAGCCCCAGCATTTT.

There are many counts of this clonotype. The chain recombines TRBV7-2 with TRBJ1-5, with a tentative D call TRBD1 (5 bases). CDR1 is SGHTA, CDR2 FQGNSA, per germline. V lost 2 bases and J lost 3, with 11 bases in between. The CDR3 extends over 15 amino acids. The CDR3 nucleotides read TGTGCCAGCAGCTTATGGGGGAGGAACAATCAGCCCCAGCATTTT. Translating it yields CASSLWGRNNQPQHF.

This clonotype was detected a few times. The chain has TRBV11-2 and TRBJ2-5; a weak D match, TRBD1 (6 bases). V gave up 5 bases and J gave up 5 bases, with 21 bases separating them. The CDR3 contains 16 residues. Germline V lookup: CDR1 SGHAT, CDR2 FQNNGV. CDR3 bases: TGTGCCAGCAGCCTGAGAGGGGGAGACAAAGGGGAGACCCAGTACTTC. Amino acids: CASSLRGGDKGETQYF.

This clonotype was observed at least ten times. The genes are TRBV7-9 and TRBJ2-3, with 10 bases matching TRBD2. The CDR3 length is 15 residues. Germline loops: CDR1 SEHNR, CDR2 FQNEAQ (reference sequence). V was clipped by 6 bases and J by 6 bases; unmatched bases: 9. For the CDR3, the DNA is TGTGCCAGCAGTCTCGGGACTAGCGCGATGGATACGCAGTATTTT. Translated: CASSLGTSAMDTQYF.

This clonotype was counted a few times. The rearrangement joins TRBV6-2 or TRBV6-3 to TRBJ1-1, with 8 bases aligning to TRBD1. The CDR3 has 14 amino acids. CDR1 is MNHEY, CDR2 SVGEGT, per germline. The trim removed 7 bases at V and 5 bases at J, leaving 9 bases unmatched. As DNA, the CDR3 is TGTGCCAGCATTCCAACAGGGGGAGGAACTGAAGCTTTCTTT. Translated: CASIPTGGGTEAFF.